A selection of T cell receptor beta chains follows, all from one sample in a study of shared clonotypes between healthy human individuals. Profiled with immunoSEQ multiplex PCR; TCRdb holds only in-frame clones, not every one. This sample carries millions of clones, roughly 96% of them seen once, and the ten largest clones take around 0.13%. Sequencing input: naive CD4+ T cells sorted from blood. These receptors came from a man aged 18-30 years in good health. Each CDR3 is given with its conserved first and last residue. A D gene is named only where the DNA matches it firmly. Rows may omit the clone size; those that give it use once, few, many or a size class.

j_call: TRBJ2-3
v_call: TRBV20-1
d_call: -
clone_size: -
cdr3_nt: TGCAGTGCGACAGCGGGAGATACGCAGTATTTT
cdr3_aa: CSATAGDTQYF

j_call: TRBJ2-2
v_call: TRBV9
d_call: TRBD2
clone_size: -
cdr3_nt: TGTGCCAGCAGCGTTAGACCCGGGACTAGCGTTTCCGGGGAGCTGTTTTTT
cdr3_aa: CASSVRPGTSVSGELFF

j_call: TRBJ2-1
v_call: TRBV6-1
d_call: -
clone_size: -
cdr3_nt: TGTGCCAGCAGTGCCTCTAGCTCCTACAATGAGCAGTTCTTC
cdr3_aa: CASSASSSYNEQFF

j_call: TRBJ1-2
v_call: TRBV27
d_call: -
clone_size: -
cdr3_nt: TGTGCCAGCAGTTTGCGGGGCAGCTTCTATGGCTACACCTTC
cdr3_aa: CASSLRGSFYGYTF

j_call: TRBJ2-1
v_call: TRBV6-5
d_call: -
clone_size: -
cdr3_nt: TGTGCCAGCAGTTACTCGATCCTGGGGGAGCAGTTCTTC
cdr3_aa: CASSYSILGEQFF

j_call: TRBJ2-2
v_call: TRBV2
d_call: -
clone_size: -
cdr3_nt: TGTGCCAGCAGTCCCCGACTGAACACCGGGGAGCTGTTTTTT
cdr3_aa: CASSPRLNTGELFF

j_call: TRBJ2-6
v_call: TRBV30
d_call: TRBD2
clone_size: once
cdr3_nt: TGTGCCTGGAGTGCTCTCAGTAGCGGGGCTGGGGCCAACGTCCTGACTTTC
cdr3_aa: CAWSALSSGAGANVLTF

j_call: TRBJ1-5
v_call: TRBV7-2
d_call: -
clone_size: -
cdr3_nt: TGTGCCAGCAGCTTCCGAGGAGGTCAGCCCCAGCATTTT
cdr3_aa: CASSFRGGQPQHF

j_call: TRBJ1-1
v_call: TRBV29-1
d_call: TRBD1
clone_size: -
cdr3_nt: TGCAGCGCTGGAAGACAGGGGGTGATGAACACTGAAGCTTTCTTT
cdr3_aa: CSAGRQGVMNTEAFF

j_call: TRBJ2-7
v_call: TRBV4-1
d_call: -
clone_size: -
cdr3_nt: TGCGCCAGCAGCCCAACTACAGTTATCTACGAGCAGTACTTC
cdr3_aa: CASSPTTVIYEQYF

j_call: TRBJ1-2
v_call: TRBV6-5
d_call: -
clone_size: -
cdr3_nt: TGTGCCAGCAGATCCCATGTGGGGGTAGGCTATGGCTACACCTTC
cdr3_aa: CASRSHVGVGYGYTF

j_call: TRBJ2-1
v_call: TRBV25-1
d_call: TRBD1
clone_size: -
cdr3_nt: TGTGCCAGCAGTGAATCGCTTGGGACAGGGGGGTGGAATGAGCAGTTCTTC
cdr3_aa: CASSESLGTGGWNEQFF

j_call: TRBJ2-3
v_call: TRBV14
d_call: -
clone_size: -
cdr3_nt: TGTGCCAGCAGCCAAGGGGAGGCCCCCACAGATACGCAGTATTTT
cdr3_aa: CASSQGEAPTDTQYF

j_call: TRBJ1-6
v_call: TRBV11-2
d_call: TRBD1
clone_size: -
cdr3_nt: TGTGCCAGCAGCTTGCGGCGGGGACAGGGTTATTCACCCCTCCACTTT
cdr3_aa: CASSLRRGQGYSPLHF

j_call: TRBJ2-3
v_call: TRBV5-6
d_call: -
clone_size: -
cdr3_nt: TGTGCCAGCAGCCTCGAACTCGGCACGTCATCCACAGATACGCAGTATTTT
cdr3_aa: CASSLELGTSSTDTQYF

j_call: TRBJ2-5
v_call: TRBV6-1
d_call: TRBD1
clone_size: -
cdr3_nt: TGTGCCAGCAGGGACAGGGGGCAGGAGACCCAGTACTTC
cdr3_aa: CASRDRGQETQYF

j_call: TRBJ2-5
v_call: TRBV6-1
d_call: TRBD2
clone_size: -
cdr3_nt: TGTGCCAGCAGTGGGTATATGGGACTAGCGGGGCAAGAGACCCAGTACTTC
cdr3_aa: CASSGYMGLAGQETQYF

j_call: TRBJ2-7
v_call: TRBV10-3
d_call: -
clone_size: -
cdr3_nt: TGTGCCATCAGTGACAACAAAGGTTACGAGCAGTACTTC
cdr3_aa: CAISDNKGYEQYF

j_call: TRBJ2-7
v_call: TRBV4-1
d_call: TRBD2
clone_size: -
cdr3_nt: TGCGCCAGCAGCCAAGATCGGAGCGGGAGGGCCTCCGAGCAGTACTTC
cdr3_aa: CASSQDRSGRASEQYF

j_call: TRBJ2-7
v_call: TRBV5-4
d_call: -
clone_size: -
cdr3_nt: TGTGCCAGCAGGAAGGGGGGGAGCTCCTACGAGCAGTACTTC
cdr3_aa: CASRKGGSSYEQYF

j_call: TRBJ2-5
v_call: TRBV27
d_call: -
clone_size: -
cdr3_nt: TGTGCCAGCAGTACTGCGGGGTTAGGAGAGACCCAGTACTTC
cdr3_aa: CASSTAGLGETQYF

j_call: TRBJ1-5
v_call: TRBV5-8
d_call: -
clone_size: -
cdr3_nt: TGTGCCAGCAGCTATAGAAGTGGAAGTGGCAATCAGCCCCAGCATTTT
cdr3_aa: CASSYRSGSGNQPQHF

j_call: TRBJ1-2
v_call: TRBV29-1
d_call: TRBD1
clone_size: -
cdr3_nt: TGCAGCGTGAAGACCGGGACAGGATCTTTCTATGGCTACACCTTC
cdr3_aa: CSVKTGTGSFYGYTF

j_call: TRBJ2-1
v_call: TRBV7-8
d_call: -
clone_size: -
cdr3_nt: TGTGCCAGCAGCCTTCGACAGGAAAGCTCCTACAATGAGCAGTTCTTC
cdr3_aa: CASSLRQESSYNEQFF

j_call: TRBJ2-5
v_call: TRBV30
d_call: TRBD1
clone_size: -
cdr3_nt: TGTGCCTGGGCCTACAACAGGGGCCAAGAGACCCAGTACTTC
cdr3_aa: CAWAYNRGQETQYF

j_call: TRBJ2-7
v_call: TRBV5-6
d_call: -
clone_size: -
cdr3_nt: TGTGCCAGCAACCACGGCGGAATGAAAGGGGAGCAGTACTTC
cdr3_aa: CASNHGGMKGEQYF

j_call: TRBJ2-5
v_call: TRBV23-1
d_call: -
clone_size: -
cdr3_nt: TGCGCCAGCAGTGGGAACTCAACCCAAGGGGCAGAGACCCAGTACTTC
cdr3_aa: CASSGNSTQGAETQYF

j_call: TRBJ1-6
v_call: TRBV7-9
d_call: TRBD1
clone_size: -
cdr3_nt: TGTGCCAGCAGCGGACAGGGGGCTTCTAATTCACCCCTCCACTTT
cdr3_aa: CASSGQGASNSPLHF

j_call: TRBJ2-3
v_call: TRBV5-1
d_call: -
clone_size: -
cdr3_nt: TGCGCCAGCAGCTGGCGAGACACAGATACGCAGTATTTT
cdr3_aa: CASSWRDTDTQYF

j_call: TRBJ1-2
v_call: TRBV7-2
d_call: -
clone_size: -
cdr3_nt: TGTGCCAGCACCCGCGGGGGAAATTATGGCTACACCTTC
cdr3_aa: CASTRGGNYGYTF

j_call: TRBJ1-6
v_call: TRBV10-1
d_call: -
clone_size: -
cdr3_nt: TGCGCCAGCAAACCTTCGGGGAATAGTTTCTATAATTCACCCCTCCACTTT
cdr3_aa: CASKPSGNSFYNSPLHF

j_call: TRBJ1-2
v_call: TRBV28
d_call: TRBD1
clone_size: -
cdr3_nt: TGTGCCAGCAGTCCAGGGACAGCCACTAACTATGGCTACACCTTC
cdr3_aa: CASSPGTATNYGYTF

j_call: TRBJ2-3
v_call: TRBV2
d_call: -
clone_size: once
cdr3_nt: TGTGCCAGCAGGATGGGCGGATTCACAGATACGCAGTATTTT
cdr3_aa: CASRMGGFTDTQYF

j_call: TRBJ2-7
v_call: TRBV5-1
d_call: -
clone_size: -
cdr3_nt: TGCGCCAGCCAGGGCGGGACCGGCCTTTACGAGCAGTACTTC
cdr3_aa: CASQGGTGLYEQYF

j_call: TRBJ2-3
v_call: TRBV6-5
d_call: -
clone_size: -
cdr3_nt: TGTGCCAGCAGTAACCGGGCGTCAGATACGCAGTATTTT
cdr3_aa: CASSNRASDTQYF

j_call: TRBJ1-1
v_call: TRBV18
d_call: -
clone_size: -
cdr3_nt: TGTGCCAGCTCGGAAAGTCCGGGCCTCGAAGCTTTCTTT
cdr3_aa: CASSESPGLEAFF

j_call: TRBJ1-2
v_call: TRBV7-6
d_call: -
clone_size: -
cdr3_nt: TGTGCCAGCAGCCCTATGGGCGAAGCTAACTATGGCTACACCTTC
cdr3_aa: CASSPMGEANYGYTF

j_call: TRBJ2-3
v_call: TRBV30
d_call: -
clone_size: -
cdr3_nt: TGTGCCTGGGGAGTAACAGATACGCAGTATTTT
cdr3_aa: CAWGVTDTQYF

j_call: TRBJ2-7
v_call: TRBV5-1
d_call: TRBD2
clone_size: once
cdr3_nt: TGCGCCAGCAGCTTAGGGACTAGCGAACACCGGTCCTACGAGCAGTACTTC
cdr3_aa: CASSLGTSEHRSYEQYF

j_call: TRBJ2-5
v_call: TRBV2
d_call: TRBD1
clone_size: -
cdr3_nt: TGTGCCAGCAGTAGACAGGGGATGTTCGGAGAGACCCAGTACTTC
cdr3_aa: CASSRQGMFGETQYF

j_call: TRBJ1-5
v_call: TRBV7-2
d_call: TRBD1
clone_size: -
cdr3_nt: TGTGCCAGCAGCAGCGACAGGGTGTCGCCCCAGCATTTT
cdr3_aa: CASSSDRVSPQHF

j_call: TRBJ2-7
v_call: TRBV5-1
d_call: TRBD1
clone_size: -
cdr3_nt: TGCGCCAGCTTCCGGGACAGGGGTTCCGAGCAGTACTTC
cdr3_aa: CASFRDRGSEQYF